This T cell receptor beta chain stems from a study of blood T cell repertoires in COVID-19. The overall study: Sites across the United States, Italy and Spain contributed samples from acute and convalescent COVID-19. Sample material is recorded as cDNA or gDNA derived from T cells, B-cell-depleted T cells, or PBMCs.

The authors' processing: Estimates of nucleated cell counts were drawn from the amplification of reference gene primers. TCRdb's table, derived via immunoSEQ multiplex PCR, lists solely in-frame clones and lacks some. The DNA gave D and trimming, while V, J and clone size come from that table. The sample includes more than 200,000 clones, around 90% of them seen just once. The germline V and J ends were trimmed by 2 bases and 7 bases, with 6 bases remaining between them. This CDR3 is built from 13 residues. Input material: peripheral blood. The TCR sequence derives from a man older than 75 with acute or convalescent COVID-19. This rearrangement joins TRBV12-3 or TRBV12-4 to TRBJ1-6; no clear D gene. The CDR3 region has the DNA TGTGCCAGCAGTTTAACGGGGAATTCACCCCTCCACTTT. This gives the protein CASSLTGNSPLHF.